This is a list of T cell receptor beta chains from one sample in a study of Graves' ophthalmopathy and Graves' hyperthyroidism. MiXCR, applied by TCRdb to the multiplex PCR reads, yields one record per CDR3 protein. The sample yields roughly 420,000 distinct CDR3 sequences, about 21% seen once. Sequencing was done on a sample of peripheral blood. Receptors were obtained from a young woman with stable Graves' hyperthyroidism. CDR3s leave out the opening cysteine and the closing phenylalanine or tryptophan.

J gene,V gene,CDR3 protein
TRBJ2-7,TRBV6-2/TRBV6-3,AAGERYEQY
TRBJ2-5,TRBV13,ASSSTGDETQY
TRBJ2-5,TRBV20-1,SAKTGLAGETQY
TRBJ1-1,TRBV6-5,ASSLQVNTEAF
TRBJ2-5,TRBV28,ASSFLAEIEETQY
TRBJ1-1,TRBV7-9,ASTPPGVMNTEAF
TRBJ2-2,TRBV12-3/TRBV12-4,ASSLSWEASGELF
TRBJ2-2,TRBV6-2/TRBV6-3,ASSSPSGRAHTGELF
TRBJ1-5,TRBV30,AWSGGQGDNSNQPQH
TRBJ2-7,TRBV27,ASSLGDSQYEQY
TRBJ1-2,TRBV12-3/TRBV12-4,ASSLGERANYGYT
TRBJ1-1,TRBV20-1,SAKGDRAKASEAF
TRBJ2-2,TRBV7-8,ASSLRSGRNTGELF
TRBJ1-2,TRBV7-9,ASSLKEGNYGYT
TRBJ2-5,TRBV28,ASSSTGTTNSIQETQY
TRBJ2-7,TRBV11-2,ASRLEARSYEQY
TRBJ1-1,TRBV14,ASSQVRSNTEAF
TRBJ2-7,TRBV27,ASISSRTGLQY
TRBJ2-2,TRBV11-2,ASSYGFNRGDTGELF
TRBJ2-7,TRBV27,ASSTPGTSYEQY
TRBJ1-1,TRBV12-3/TRBV12-4,ASRPGQIEAF
TRBJ1-2,TRBV30,AWNPRAGDGYT
TRBJ2-3,TRBV7-2,ASSSNPSTDTQY
TRBJ2-7,TRBV6-1,ASSTGVRYEQY
TRBJ2-2,TRBV11-2,ASSLGPRLALNTGELF
TRBJ2-5,TRBV6-2/TRBV6-3,ASRLYSPWREQLETQY
TRBJ1-5,TRBV3-1,ASSQDPRGNQPQH
TRBJ2-7,TRBV2,ASRAGLAGALGEQY
TRBJ2-6,TRBV28,ASSSFRTGSSGANVLT
TRBJ2-5,TRBV28,ASSFPLASGRDVYQETQY
TRBJ2-2,TRBV28,ASITGVPYIPGELF
TRBJ2-7,TRBV12-3/TRBV12-4,ASSLRGQGAYEQY
TRBJ2-7,TRBV6-1,ASRPGDGYEQY
TRBJ1-5,TRBV20-1,SAGAGQGRNQPQH
TRBJ1-1,TRBV12-3/TRBV12-4,ASSSLGTEAF
TRBJ2-2,TRBV27,ASSFRLVGEVGELF
TRBJ1-5,TRBV30,AWGTGGLQPQH
TRBJ2-2,TRBV27,ASSQDSLNTGELF
TRBJ2-3,TRBV12-3/TRBV12-4,ASSFQGKGTQY
TRBJ2-2,TRBV20-1,SGLTGGVTGELF
TRBJ2-4,TRBV4-1,ASSQDLQTSGLAGGVAKNIQY
TRBJ2-7,TRBV25-1,ASSESYEQY
TRBJ1-1,TRBV28,ASSRNPGKGFAEAF
TRBJ2-5,TRBV7-3,ASSLDPRTSGRAETQY
TRBJ2-7,TRBV20-1,SAEDRGHEQY
TRBJ2-7,TRBV5-1,ASSPGGTTYEQY
TRBJ1-6,TRBV3-1,ASRPTGGNSPLH
TRBJ2-7,TRBV29-1,SALGDSYEQY
TRBJ2-7,TRBV20-1,SARDQRENVEQY